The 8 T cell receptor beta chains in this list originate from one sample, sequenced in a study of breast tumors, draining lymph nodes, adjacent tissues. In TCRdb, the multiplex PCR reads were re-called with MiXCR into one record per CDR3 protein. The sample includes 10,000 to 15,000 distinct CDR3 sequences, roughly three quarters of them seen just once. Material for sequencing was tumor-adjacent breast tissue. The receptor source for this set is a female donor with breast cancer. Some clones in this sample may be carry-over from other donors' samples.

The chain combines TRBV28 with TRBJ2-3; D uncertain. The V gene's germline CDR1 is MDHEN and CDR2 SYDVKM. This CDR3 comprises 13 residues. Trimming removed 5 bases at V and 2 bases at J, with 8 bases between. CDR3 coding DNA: TGTGCCAGCAGTGGCACTGACACAGATACGCAGTATTTT. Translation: CASSGTDTDTQYF.

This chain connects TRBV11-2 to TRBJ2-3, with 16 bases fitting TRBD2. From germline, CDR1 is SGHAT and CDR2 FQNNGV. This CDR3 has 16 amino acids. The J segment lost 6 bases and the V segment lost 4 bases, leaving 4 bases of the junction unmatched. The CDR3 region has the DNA TGTGCCAGCAGCTCGGGACTAGCGGGAGGGCGGGATACGCAGTATTTT. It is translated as CASSSGLAGGRDTQYF.

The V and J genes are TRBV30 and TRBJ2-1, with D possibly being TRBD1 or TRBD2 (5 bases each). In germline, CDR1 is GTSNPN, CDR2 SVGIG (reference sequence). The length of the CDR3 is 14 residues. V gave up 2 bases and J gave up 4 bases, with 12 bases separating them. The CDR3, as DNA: TGTGCCTGGAGTAGGGGAGAGGGATACAATGAGCAGTTCTTC. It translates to CAWSRGEGYNEQFF.

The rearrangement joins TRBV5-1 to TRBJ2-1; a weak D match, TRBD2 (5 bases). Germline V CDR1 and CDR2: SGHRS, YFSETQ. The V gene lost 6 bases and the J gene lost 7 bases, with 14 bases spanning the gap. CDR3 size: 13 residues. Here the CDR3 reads CASNGRGYNEQFF. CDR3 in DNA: TGCGCCAGCAACGGTAGAGGGTATAATGAGCAGTTCTTC.

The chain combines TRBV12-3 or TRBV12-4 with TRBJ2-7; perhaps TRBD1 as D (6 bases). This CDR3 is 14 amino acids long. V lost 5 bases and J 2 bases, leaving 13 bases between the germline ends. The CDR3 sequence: CASSPPGTPYEQYF. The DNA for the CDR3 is TGTGCCAGCAGTCCGCCCGGGACACCCTACGAGCAGTACTTC.

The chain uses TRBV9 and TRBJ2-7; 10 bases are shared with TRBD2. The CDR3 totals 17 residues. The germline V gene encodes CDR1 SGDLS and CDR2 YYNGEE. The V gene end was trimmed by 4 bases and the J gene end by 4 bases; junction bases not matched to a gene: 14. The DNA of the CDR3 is TGTGCCAGCAGCCCTAGCGGGAGTTTCACCCCCTCATACGAGCAGTACTTC. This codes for CASSPSGSFTPSYEQYF.

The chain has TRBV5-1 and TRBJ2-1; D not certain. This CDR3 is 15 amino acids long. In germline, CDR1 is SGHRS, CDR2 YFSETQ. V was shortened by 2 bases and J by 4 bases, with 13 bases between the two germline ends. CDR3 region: CASSFNPGQYNEQFF. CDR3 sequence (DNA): TGCGCCAGCAGCTTTAACCCCGGGCAGTACAATGAGCAGTTCTTC.

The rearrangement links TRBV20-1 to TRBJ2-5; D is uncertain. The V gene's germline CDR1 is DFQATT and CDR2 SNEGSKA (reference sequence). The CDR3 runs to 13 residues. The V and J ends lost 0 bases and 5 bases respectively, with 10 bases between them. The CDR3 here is CSARDHYGETQYF. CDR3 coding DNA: TGCAGTGCTAGAGATCACTATGGGGAGACCCAGTACTTC.